These 26 T cell receptor beta chains were all obtained from the same sample, sequenced in a study of cytomegalovirus exposure and HLA in healthy donors. PCR primers comprised 60 Vbeta and 13 Jbeta primers. Clones were sequenced by immunoSEQ multiplex PCR, and TCRdb holds only the in-frame ones, with some missing. The data show fewer than 150,000 clones, around three quarters seen once. The sample taken for sequencing was PBMCs. These receptors were taken from a middle-aged man in good health and CMV-seropositive.

In this sample, this clone turned up a few times. V and J are TRBV19 and TRBJ2-1, with 10 positions matching TRBD2. The CDR3 extends over 18 amino acids. CDR1 is LNHDA, CDR2 SQIVND, per germline (reference sequence). Losses at the gene ends were 8 bases for V and 5 bases for J; bases not matched to a gene: 18. The CDR3 loop reads CASGWDSVAGGTHNEQFF. The CDR3 bases are TGTGCCAGTGGGTGGGACAGCGTAGCGGGAGGAACCCACAATGAGCAGTTCTTC.

This clone was counted a few times. The J gene is TRBJ1-1, the V gene TRBV6-1; the match to TRBD1 covers 9 bases. Germline-derived CDR1 and CDR2 are MNHNS and SASEGT. With 1 base clipped from V and 4 bases from J, the junction kept 4 bases outside the gene matches. The CDR3 length is 15 residues. This CDR3 is CASSEGTGVFTEAFF. CDR3 in DNA: TGTGCCAGCAGTGAAGGGACAGGGGTGTTCACTGAAGCTTTCTTT.

This chain links TRBV5-8 with TRBJ2-7; TRBD1 matches 11 bases. J was trimmed by 3 bases and V by 0 bases; bases with no gene match: 8. CDR3 length equals 17 residues. Germline V gene lookup returns CDR1 SGHTS and CDR2 YDEGEE. The CDR3, as DNA: TGTGCCAGCAGCTTGGGACGGACAGGGGGCGGACTCTACGAGCAGTACTTC. Its translation: CASSLGRTGGGLYEQYF.

The gene calls are TRBV13 and TRBJ2-2; tentative D call: TRBD1 (6 bases). This CDR3 has 16 amino acids. The germline V gene has CDR1 PRHDT and CDR2 FYEKMQ (reference sequence). V lost 7 bases to trimming and J lost 0 bases, with 15 bases between them. The CDR3, as DNA: TGTGCCAGCACAGAGACAGGAGGCGCGAACACCGGGGAGCTGTTTTTT. Amino acids: CASTETGGANTGELFF.

V usage is TRBV4-3 and J usage is TRBJ2-3; 11 positions match TRBD2. Germline V gene lookup returns CDR1 LGHNA and CDR2 YSLEER. This CDR3 has 16 amino acids. J was trimmed by 4 bases and V by 0 bases; bases with no gene match: 3. Here the CDR3 reads CASSQDLAGGPDTQYF. CDR3 DNA sequence: TGCGCCAGCAGCCAAGATTTAGCGGGGGGGCCAGATACGCAGTATTTT.

This clone turned up a few times. The rearrangement uses TRBV6-1 and TRBJ1-6, with no clear D. Germline CDR1 reads MNHNS; CDR2 reads SASEGT. This CDR3 contains 15 residues. The V and J ends lost 1 base and 6 bases respectively, with 10 bases between them. The CDR3 loop is CASSEGPGLNSPLHF. The CDR3 nucleotides read TGTGCCAGCAGTGAAGGGCCAGGACTTAATTCACCCCTCCACTTT.

This chain links TRBV5-4 with TRBJ2-6; D is uncertain. The V end was cut by 1 base, the J end by 0 bases, with 8 bases between. The CDR3 loop spans 16 amino acids. The germline gives CDR1 SGHNT, CDR2 YYREEE (reference sequence). The CDR3 DNA is TGTGCCAGCAGCTTGCCCGCAGGCTCTGGGGCCAACGTCCTGACTTTC. As protein: CASSLPAGSGANVLTF.

The J gene is TRBJ2-7, the V gene TRBV30, with 12 bases fitting TRBD2. The CDR3 is 18 residues long. Per germline, CDR1 GTSNPN and CDR2 SVGIG (reference sequence). The V gene end was trimmed by 6 bases and the J gene end by 3 bases; junction bases not matched to a gene: 18. Here the CDR3 DNA reads TGTGCCTGCACCGGCGGGGCTAGCGGGAGGGCCCGAAACTACGAGCAGTACTTC. This encodes CACTGGASGRARNYEQYF.

The chain carries TRBV5-5 and TRBJ1-5; no definite D call. This CDR3 comprises 15 residues. Per the germline V gene, CDR1 is SGHKS and CDR2 is YYEKEE (reference sequence). V was clipped by 1 base and J by 2 bases, with 10 bases between them. CDR3 sequence reads: CASSLWGEGNQPQHF. The CDR3 DNA sequence: TGTGCCAGCAGCTTGTGGGGAGAGGGCAATCAGCCCCAGCATTTT.

The chain's CDR3 is CASSWVDSLNQPQHF. Written as DNA, the CDR3 is TGCGCCAGCAGCTGGGTGGACAGTTTAAATCAGCCCCAGCATTTT. This chain uses TRBV5-1 with TRBJ1-5; TRBD1 is a possible D gene (6 bases). CDR1 SGHRS and CDR2 YFSETQ come from the germline V gene. There are 15 residues in the CDR3. Trimming shortened V by 3 bases and J by 4 bases, and 14 bases separated the two germline ends.

V gene TRBV28 combines with J gene TRBJ1-5; possibly TRBD1 for D (5 bases). The CDR3 consists of 13 residues. CDR1 and CDR2 (germline): MDHEN, SYDVKM. Trimming took 5 bases from V and 7 from J, leaving 12 bases between them. CDR3 protein: CASSLLGGQPQHF. CDR3 DNA: TGTGCCAGCAGTCTCCTCGGGGGACAGCCCCAGCATTTT.

Turning to this clone: A read error may account for a junction end that differs from germline. This chain links TRBV7-6 with TRBJ2-7; TRBD1 or TRBD2 may be the D gene (7 bases each). The germline gives CDR1 SGHVS, CDR2 FNYEAQ. The CDR3 totals 13 residues. CDR3 protein: CARSGTEPYEQYF. In DNA form, the CDR3 reads TGTGCCCGCAGCGGGACAGAGCCCTACGAGCAGTACTTC. Variable domain in full (rest from reference TRBV7-6 and TRBJ2-7): GAGVSQSPRYKVTKRGQDVALRCDPISGHVSLYWYRQALGQGPEFLTYFNYEAQQDKSGLPNDRFSAERPEGSISTLTIQRTEQRDSAMYRCARSGTEPYEQYFGPGTRLTVT.

In DNA form, the CDR3 reads TGTGCCAGCAGCCTGGACAGGGGTCGTATACAGACCCAGTACTTC. It specifies CASSLDRGRIQTQYF. The chain recombines TRBV5-8 with TRBJ2-5; 9 bases line up with TRBD1. The CDR3 is made up of 15 amino acids. The ends lost 4 bases at V and 6 bases at J; junction bases unmatched: 10. Germline V gene sequence: CDR1 SGHTS, CDR2 YDEGEE.

The chain links TRBV5-6 to TRBJ1-1; D ambiguous. The CDR3 runs to 14 residues. V was trimmed by 4 bases and J by 0 bases, leaving 10 bases between them. CDR1 and CDR2 from the germline V gene are SGHDT and YYEEEE. The CDR3 loop is CASSLSSVNTEAFF. CDR3 in DNA: TGTGCCAGCAGCCTGTCATCGGTGAACACTGAAGCTTTCTTT. Full variable domain (rest looked up from reference TRBV5-6 and TRBJ1-1): DAGVTQSPTHLIKTRGQQVTLRCSPKSGHDTVSWYQQALGQGPQFIFQYYEEEERQRGNFPDRFSGHQFPNYSSELNVNALLLGDSALYLCASSLSSVNTEAFFGQGTRLTVV.

V is TRBV16 and J is TRBJ2-3, with 8 bases aligning to TRBD2. The CDR3 loop spans 14 amino acids. With 5 bases clipped from V and 5 bases from J, the junction kept 6 bases outside the gene matches. Looked up from germline, CDR1 is KGHSY and CDR2 is FQNENV. The chain's CDR3 is CASSSAGGIDTQYF. The CDR3 coding sequence is TGTGCCAGCAGCTCTGCGGGGGGAATAGATACGCAGTATTTT.

This sequence joins TRBV2 and TRBJ2-4; a weak D match, TRBD1 (6 bases). This CDR3 is 15 amino acids long. V was clipped by 4 bases and J by 3 bases, with 13 bases between them. Per germline, CDR1 SNHLY and CDR2 FYNNEI. The CDR3 nucleotides read TGTGCCAGCAGTGGTGGGGGCTCGGGCAAAAACATTCAGTACTTC. It is translated as CASSGGGSGKNIQYF.

This clone has only a few counts. The J gene is TRBJ2-1, the V gene TRBV6-5, with 8 nucleotides matching TRBD1. The germline V gene encodes CDR1 MNHEY and CDR2 SVGAGI. CDR3 length: 13 residues. V shed 6 bases and J 5 bases; nucleotides not matched to a gene: 3. CDR3 residues: CASRQGADNEQFF. The CDR3 DNA reads TGTGCCAGCAGGCAGGGGGCGGACAATGAGCAGTTCTTC.

V gene TRBV28 combines with J gene TRBJ1-4; 8 bases agree with TRBD1. The CDR3 is made up of 16 amino acids. V shed 4 bases and J 8 bases; nucleotides not matched to a gene: 12. Germline V gives CDR1 MDHEN, CDR2 SYDVKM. CDR3 in DNA: TGTGCCAGCAGTTCCCCGGACAGGGCCAGAAGGGAAAAACTGTTTTTT. Protein sequence: CASSSPDRARREKLFF.

This clone was observed a single time. The rearrangement uses TRBV5-6 and TRBJ1-1; D uncertain. V shed 4 bases and J shed 4 bases, with 8 bases lying between them. CDR3 length equals 12 residues. Per germline, CDR1 SGHDT and CDR2 YYEEEE. CDR3 residues: CASSRHSTEAFF. CDR3 coding DNA: TGTGCCAGCAGCCGACACAGCACTGAAGCTTTCTTT.

This chain connects TRBV15 to TRBJ1-3; D gene unclear. Trimming shortened V by 2 bases and J by 0 bases, and 14 bases separated the two germline ends. CDR1 is LNHNV and CDR2 is YYDKDF in the germline V gene (reference sequence). The CDR3 runs to 17 residues. The CDR3 here is CATSRQKASPSGNTIYF. The DNA for the CDR3 is TGTGCCACCAGCAGACAAAAAGCTTCACCCTCTGGAAACACCATATATTTT.

V and J are TRBV28 and TRBJ2-3, with 11 bases identical to TRBD2. Trimming at V came to 4 bases and at J to 4 bases, leaving 4 bases not matched to a gene. Germline V CDR1 and CDR2: MDHEN, SYDVKM. The CDR3 sequence is 15 residues long. CDR3 region: CASSSSGRWADTQYF. CDR3 in DNA: TGTGCCAGCAGTTCTAGCGGGAGGTGGGCAGATACGCAGTATTTT.

This chain links TRBV7-6 with TRBJ2-7, with a tentative D call TRBD1 (5 bases). CDR3 length: 17 residues. Germline CDR1 is SGHVS and CDR2 is FNYEAQ. V was trimmed by 2 bases and J by 0 bases, leaving 17 bases between them. This CDR3 is CASSLLGAGSSSYEQYF. CDR3 sequence (DNA): TGTGCCAGCAGCTTATTAGGGGCCGGCTCAAGCTCCTACGAGCAGTACTTC. Filled out from reference TRBV7-6 and TRBJ2-7, the complete variable domain reads GAGVSQSPRYKVTKRGQDVALRCDPISGHVSLYWYRQALGQGPEFLTYFNYEAQQDKSGLPNDRFSAERPEGSISTLTIQRTEQRDSAMYRCASSLLGAGSSSYEQYFGPGTRLTVT.

This clone turned up a few times. The chain has TRBV7-2 and TRBJ1-2, with 7 bases that match TRBD1. Germline assignment: CDR1 SGHTA and CDR2 FQGNSA. This CDR3 has 14 residues. The junction had 7 bases not matched to a gene; V was cut back by 1 base and J by 8 bases. The CDR3 loop reads CASSLVSGGEGYTF. The CDR3 DNA reads TGTGCCAGCAGCTTAGTGTCAGGGGGTGAAGGCTACACCTTC.

A few counts support this clone. The rearrangement uses TRBV6-5 and TRBJ2-7; possibly TRBD1 for D (6 bases). Trimming shortened V by 6 bases and J by 1 base, and 10 bases separated the two germline ends. Germline CDR1 is MNHEY and CDR2 is SVGAGI. The CDR3 length is 13 residues. The CDR3 reads CASRDSPSYEQYF. CDR3 DNA: TGTGCCAGCAGGGACAGTCCTTCCTACGAGCAGTACTTC.

The chain uses TRBV6-1 and TRBJ1-1; possible D gene TRBD1, 5 bases. This CDR3 is built from 14 residues. Germline CDR1 reads MNHNS; CDR2 reads SASEGT. Trimming took 6 bases from V and 1 from J, leaving 12 bases between them. This CDR3 reads CASRIRAENTEAFF. The DNA of the CDR3 is TGTGCCAGCAGGATCAGGGCGGAGAACACTGAAGCTTTCTTT.

The chain links TRBV7-9 to TRBJ1-4; TRBD1 matches 9 bases. CDR1 and CDR2 from the germline V gene are SEHNR and FQNEAQ (reference sequence). Trimming at V came to 5 bases and at J to 6 bases, leaving 4 bases not matched to a gene. The CDR3 runs 14 residues. CDR3 in DNA: TGTGCCAGCAGCCAGGACAGGGGTTATGAAAAACTGTTTTTT. It codes for CASSQDRGYEKLFF.